Below are 19 T cell receptor beta chains sequenced from a single sample in a study of T cells after yellow fever vaccination. MiXCR, applied by TCRdb to the 5' RACE reads, yields one record per CDR3 protein. The sample consists of a few hundred thousand distinct CDR3 sequences, 3.6% of them appearing once. Sequenced here: PBMCs, sampled 15 days after the yellow fever booster vaccination. The receptors were sampled from a young man who received the YFV17D yellow fever vaccine.

This clonotype was seen at least ten times. The V and J genes are TRBV4-3 and TRBJ1-6; TRBD1 agrees at 11 bases. Trimming removed 8 bases from V and 8 bases from J; junction bases left unmatched: 5. The CDR3 sequence is 14 residues long. In germline, CDR1 is LGHNA, CDR2 YSLEER. Here the CDR3 reads CASQRDRGYSPLHF. As DNA, the CDR3 is TGCGCCAGCCAACGGGACAGGGGGTATTCACCCCTCCACTTT.

This clonotype showed up many times. The chain has TRBV24-1 and TRBJ2-1; D is perhaps TRBD1 or TRBD2 (7 bases each). The germline gives CDR1 KGHDR, CDR2 SFDVKD. V lost 0 bases and J 5 bases, leaving 22 bases between the germline ends. This CDR3 has 19 residues. The CDR3 reads CATSDLASQGGGTHNEQFF. Here the CDR3 DNA reads TGTGCCACCAGTGATTTGGCCTCTCAGGGGGGGGGAACCCACAATGAGCAGTTCTTC.

The sample holds many counts of this clonotype. The V and J genes are TRBV4-3 and TRBJ2-7; D gene unclear. The V and J ends lost 1 base and 6 bases respectively, with 10 bases between them. Germline CDR1 reads LGHNA; CDR2 reads YSLEER. The CDR3 has 13 residues. The CDR3 sequence: CASSQAGSGEQYF. The CDR3, as DNA: TGCGCCAGCAGCCAAGCCGGCAGTGGCGAGCAGTACTTC.

This clonotype was counted ten times or more. The chain recombines TRBV14 with TRBJ2-5, with 9 bases matching TRBD1. Germline CDR1 is SGHDN and CDR2 is FVKESK. CDR3 length: 15 amino acids. V dropped 3 bases and J dropped 5; count of bases not matched to a gene: 7. The CDR3 sequence: CASSHLGQGPETQYF. Written as DNA, the CDR3 is TGTGCCAGCAGCCATTTGGGACAGGGACCCGAGACCCAGTACTTC.

This clonotype was seen repeatedly, ten times or more. This rearrangement joins TRBV13 to TRBJ2-2; D possibly matches TRBD1 or TRBD2 (5 bases each). This CDR3 spans 13 amino acids. Trimming stripped 8 bases from V and 1 base from J, with 8 bases between. The germline gives CDR1 PRHDT, CDR2 FYEKMQ (reference sequence). The CDR3 DNA reads TGTGCCAGCGGGACGCTGAACACCGGGGAGCTGTTTTTT. This codes for CASGTLNTGELFF.

This clonotype has ten or more counts. The conserved phenylalanine or tryptophan normally closing the CDR3 is absent here, so this likely arose from a read error. The DNA is left out, because the CDR3 cannot be placed on it with certainty; the CDR3 is given as TCRdb lists it. The rearrangement links TRBV4-3 to TRBJ1-2. Germline CDR1 LGHNA, CDR2 YSLEER. Inclusive of both ends, the CDR3 amounts to 15 amino acids. CDR3 region: CASSQEWSEGSPQVI.

This clonotype was counted ten times or more. This rearrangement joins TRBV5-1 to TRBJ1-3, with TRBD1 identical over 10 bases. The CDR3 runs to 17 residues. Germline assignment: CDR1 SGHRS and CDR2 YFSETQ. J gave up 1 base and V 3 bases, and 7 bases lay outside the gene matches. CDR3 in amino acids: CASSYGQGESSGNTIYF. The CDR3 bases are TGCGCCAGCAGCTATGGACAGGGGGAATCGTCTGGAAACACCATATATTTT.

This clonotype occurred many times. The V and J genes are TRBV6-4 and TRBJ2-1, with TRBD2 matching over 10 bases. This CDR3 spans 15 amino acids. Germline CDR1 is MRHNA and CDR2 is SNTAGT. V lost 3 bases to trimming and J lost 4 bases; unmatched junction nucleotides: 3. CDR3 nucleotides: TGTGCCAGCAGTGAAAAAGCGGGGGGGTACAATGAGCAGTTCTTC. It specifies CASSEKAGGYNEQFF.

This clonotype was counted at least ten times. The chain couples TRBV5-4 to TRBJ2-1; 10 bases fit TRBD2. The CDR3 runs to 15 residues. Germline CDR1 and CDR2: SGHNT and YYREEE (reference sequence). The trim removed 0 bases at V and 4 bases at J, leaving 1 base unmatched. This CDR3 is CASSLELAGYNEQFF. CDR3 DNA sequence: TGTGCCAGCAGCTTGGAACTAGCGGGGTACAATGAGCAGTTCTTC.

In this sample, this clonotype turned up many times. J is TRBJ1-2 and V is TRBV5-1, with 7 bases fitting TRBD1. The trim removed 2 bases at V and 5 bases at J, leaving 9 bases unmatched. The germline V gene has CDR1 SGHRS and CDR2 YFSETQ. CDR3 size: 15 residues. CDR3 protein: CASSFDREKLYGYTF. The CDR3 bases are TGCGCCAGCAGCTTTGACAGGGAGAAGCTTTATGGCTACACCTTC.

This clonotype was detected many times. The chain links TRBV20-1 to TRBJ1-4; no definite D call. Germline assignment: CDR1 DFQATT and CDR2 SNEGSKA (reference sequence). Trimming took off 7 bases at V and 5 bases at J, with 11 bases between the two ends. The CDR3 is 12 amino acids. The CDR3, as DNA: TGCAGTGTAAAAGACACGAATGAAAAACTGTTTTTT. Translated: CSVKDTNEKLFF.

This clonotype showed up many times. The chain combines TRBV7-8 with TRBJ2-7; 9 bases match TRBD2. Germline lookup yields CDR1 SGHVS and CDR2 FQNEAQ. CDR3 length equals 20 residues. V trimming: 3 bases; J trimming: 6 bases; junction bases outside the gene matches: 24. The CDR3 protein is CASSFPTRGRGGLPPSEQYV. In DNA form, the CDR3 reads TGTGCCAGCAGCTTCCCCACCCGCGGGCGGGGGGGCCTCCCGCCGAGCGAGCAGTACGTC.

This clonotype was found many times. The genes are TRBV6-5 and TRBJ2-1; D perhaps matches TRBD2 (6 bases). V shed 2 bases and J shed 2 bases, with 16 bases lying between them. The germline V gene has CDR1 MNHEY and CDR2 SVGAGI. The CDR3 extends over 17 amino acids. The CDR3 nucleotides are TGTGCCAGCAGTTACGGACTAAACCGAGCTACCTACAATGAGCAGTTCTTC. It is translated as CASSYGLNRATYNEQFF.

This clonotype was counted ten times or more. The chain combines TRBV20-1 with TRBJ1-1; D remains unclear. This CDR3 comprises 12 residues. V lost 6 bases and J 1 base, leaving 9 bases between the germline ends. The germline V gene has CDR1 DFQATT and CDR2 SNEGSKA (reference sequence). In nucleotides, the CDR3 is TGCAGTGCCAATGCAGGGAACACTGAAGCTTTCTTT. Residues: CSANAGNTEAFF.

This clonotype was observed many times. The chain joins TRBV4-1 to TRBJ1-4; a possible D gene is TRBD1 (5 bases). Germline V gives CDR1 MGHRA, CDR2 YSYEKL. Deletions cut 3 bases from V and 1 base from J, with 12 bases between. The CDR3 contains 16 residues. The CDR3, as DNA: TGCGCCAGCAGCCAGGGTGGGGGGGGAACTAATGAAAAACTGTTTTTT. It codes for CASSQGGGGTNEKLFF.

In this sample, this clonotype turned up many times. The chain employs TRBV29-1 and TRBJ1-1; D is unresolved. V was cut by 4 bases and J by 8 bases, with 17 bases left in between. Germline loops: CDR1 SQVTM, CDR2 ANQGSEA. This CDR3 spans 13 amino acids. The CDR3, as DNA: TGCAGCGTTGGAGAAGGGCGAAGGATGGAAGCTTTCTTT. It is translated as CSVGEGRRMEAFF.

The chain employs TRBV29-1 and TRBJ1-2, with 7 bases that match TRBD1. CDR1 and CDR2 (germline): SQVTM, ANQGSEA. The CDR3 runs to 13 residues. V shed 6 bases and J 1 base; nucleotides not matched to a gene: 5. CDR3 DNA: TGCAGCGTGGGACAGAAGTTTAACTATGGCTACACCTTC. Its translation is CSVGQKFNYGYTF.

There are many counts of this clonotype. The chain employs TRBV5-1 and TRBJ2-3; no clear D. Germline CDR1 reads SGHRS; CDR2 reads YFSETQ. V gave up 0 bases and J gave up 6 bases, with 14 bases separating them. The CDR3 sequence is 15 residues long. DNA for the CDR3: TGCGCCAGCAGCTTGGGGGTATCGCCCCTCGATACGCAGTATTTT. Its translation: CASSLGVSPLDTQYF.

The chain links TRBV19 to TRBJ1-5; D gene unclear. The V end was cut by 4 bases, the J end by 9 bases, with 16 bases between. The germline V gene encodes CDR1 LNHDA and CDR2 SQIVND (reference sequence). The CDR3 contains 14 residues. DNA of the CDR3: TGTGCCAGTAGTACAGGACCTTTGCGGTTGCCCCAGCATTTT. This sequence encodes CASSTGPLRLPQHF.